These 14 T cell receptor beta chains were sequenced from one sample in a study of T-cell reconstitution after alpha-beta-depleted transplantation in children. Preparation of the TCRbeta library used unique molecular identifiers. A single record per CDR3 protein comes from TCRdb applying MiXCR to the PCR reads. The data hold just under 550,000 distinct CDR3 sequences, with 15% to 20% observed a single time. The source material was PBMCs from the stem cell graft donor, sampled from the stem cell graft. These receptors were obtained from a human donor who donated a stem cell graft to a child with acute lymphoblastic leukemia.

The chain carries TRBV4-1 and TRBJ2-7; D may be TRBD2 (6 bases). The germline gives CDR1 MGHRA, CDR2 YSYEKL. The CDR3 totals 14 residues. With 4 bases removed from V and 3 bases from J, the gap between germline ends came to 13 bases. CDR3 sequence (DNA): TGCGCCAGCAGCCTGGGCCTGGGAGGCTACGAGCAGTACTTC. The encoded protein is CASSLGLGGYEQYF.

This chain links TRBV9 with TRBJ2-1; the match to TRBD2 covers 16 bases. The length of the CDR3 is 15 residues. Germline lookup yields CDR1 SGDLS and CDR2 YYNGEE. V dropped 2 bases and J dropped 7; count of bases not matched to a gene: 0. This CDR3 is CASSVGLAGGNEQFF. The CDR3 DNA reads as TGTGCCAGCAGCGTGGGACTAGCGGGAGGGAATGAGCAGTTCTTC.

This clonotype was found many times. The chain links TRBV5-1 to TRBJ1-5; D not certain. V was shortened by 2 bases and J by 1 base, with 4 bases between the two germline ends. The CDR3 covers 13 residues. CDR1 SGHRS and CDR2 YFSETQ come from the germline V gene. The CDR3 nucleotides are TGCGCCAGCAGCTTAAACAGCAATCAGCCCCAGCATTTT. Translating it yields CASSLNSNQPQHF.

The chain couples TRBV18 to TRBJ2-7; D possibly corresponds to TRBD2 (5 bases). The CDR3 has 14 amino acids. The germline gives CDR1 KGHSH, CDR2 LQKENI. Deletions cut 6 bases from V and 1 base from J, with 13 bases between. The CDR3 DNA reads as TGTGCCAGCTCGGGAGTGAAGGGTTCCTACGAGCAGTACTTC. This sequence encodes CASSGVKGSYEQYF.

This chain links TRBV25-1 with TRBJ2-7; a weak D match, TRBD1 (6 bases). The V end lost 2 bases, the J end lost 3 bases, and 14 bases lay between the germline ends. The germline V gene encodes CDR1 MGHDK and CDR2 SYGVNS. This CDR3 comprises 15 residues. Written as DNA, the CDR3 is TGTGCCAGCAGTGAACGTGGACAGCAGCACTACGAGCAGTACTTC. Protein: CASSERGQQHYEQYF.

The chain uses TRBV2 and TRBJ2-1; tentatively, D is TRBD1 (5 bases). Trimming took 7 bases from V and 8 from J, leaving 24 bases between them. The CDR3 is 16 residues long. The germline V gene has CDR1 SNHLY and CDR2 FYNNEI. CDR3 in amino acids: CASIPEGAGLVDEQFF. The CDR3 coding sequence is TGTGCCAGCATCCCCGAAGGTGCAGGGCTGGTTGATGAGCAGTTCTTC.

This clonotype has more than one count but fewer than ten. The gene calls are TRBV20-1 and TRBJ2-3; TRBD2 matches 12 bases. This CDR3 comprises 16 residues. Per the germline V gene, CDR1 is DFQATT and CDR2 is SNEGSKA (reference sequence). Trimming cost V 6 bases and J 4 bases; bases outside gene matches: 11. The CDR3 region has the DNA TGCAGTGCCGACCGGACTAGCGGGAATATCCCAGATACGCAGTATTTT. Translated, it gives CSADRTSGNIPDTQYF.

The table lists this clonotype with a few counts. The chain uses TRBV30 and TRBJ2-3; 11 bases fit TRBD2. This CDR3 has 16 residues. The V gene's germline CDR1 is GTSNPN and CDR2 SVGIG (reference sequence). The junction had 5 bases not matched to a gene; V was cut back by 3 bases and J by 0 bases. The CDR3 DNA sequence: TGTGCCTGGAGCGTTGGGACTAGCGGTAGCACAGATACGCAGTATTTT. Its protein is CAWSVGTSGSTDTQYF. Drawing the rest from reference TRBV30 and TRBJ2-3, the complete variable domain is SQTIHQWPATLVQPVGSPLSLECTVEGTSNPNLYWYRQAAGRGLQLLFYSVGIGQISSEVPQNLSASRPQDRQFILSSKKLLLSDSGFYLCAWSVGTSGSTDTQYFGPGTRLTVL.

This chain uses TRBV12-3 or TRBV12-4 with TRBJ2-5; 10 nucleotides match TRBD2. The CDR3 contains 15 residues. The junction had 6 bases not matched to a gene; V was cut back by 6 bases and J by 2 bases. This CDR3 is CASSNKAGGQETQYF. CDR3 sequence (DNA): TGTGCCAGCAGCAACAAAGCGGGGGGGCAAGAGACCCAGTACTTC.

The chain carries TRBV20-1 and TRBJ2-5, with D unresolved. CDR1 is DFQATT, CDR2 SNEGSKA, per germline (reference sequence). The CDR3 covers 14 residues. Trimming removed 1 base at V and 5 bases at J, with 14 bases between. The CDR3 reads CSARALRPSETQYF. DNA of the CDR3: TGCAGTGCTAGAGCCCTCAGGCCCAGTGAGACCCAGTACTTC.

This clonotype appeared a few times. V and J are TRBV6-1 and TRBJ2-5; 11 bases are shared with TRBD2. The germline gives CDR1 MNHNS, CDR2 SASEGT. Trimming cost V 6 bases and J 5 bases; bases outside gene matches: 11. The CDR3 has 16 residues. The CDR3 here is CASSSRLAGLWETQYF. The CDR3 nucleotides read TGTGCCAGCAGCTCCAGACTAGCGGGACTATGGGAGACCCAGTACTTC.

V is TRBV20-1 and J is TRBJ2-7; 8 nucleotides agree with TRBD1. The CDR3 extends over 16 amino acids. The V gene end was trimmed by 2 bases and the J gene end by 0 bases; junction bases not matched to a gene: 9. From germline, CDR1 is DFQATT and CDR2 SNEGSKA (reference sequence). The CDR3: CSARIPRTGISYEQYF. The DNA of the CDR3 is TGCAGTGCTAGAATCCCCCGGACAGGGATCTCCTACGAGCAGTACTTC.

This clonotype has just a few counts. The J gene is TRBJ2-3, the V gene TRBV9; D is unresolved. V was pared by 0 bases and J by 3 bases, with 5 bases between. Germline CDR1 is SGDLS and CDR2 is YYNGEE. This CDR3 spans 13 amino acids. The CDR3 is CASSVDSTDTQYF. CDR3 nucleotides: TGTGCCAGCAGCGTAGACTCAACAGATACGCAGTATTTT.

This clonotype showed up just a few times. The rearrangement links TRBV3-1 to TRBJ1-2; TRBD1 is a possible D gene (5 bases). V was pared by 0 bases and J by 4 bases, with 9 bases between. The CDR3 length is 14 residues. Germline V CDR1 and CDR2: LGHDT, YNNKEL (reference sequence). The CDR3 bases are TGTGCCAGCAGCCAAGATCCGGGACTCTATGGCTACACCTTC. Translating gives CASSQDPGLYGYTF.